This entry is about one T cell receptor (beta chain). The antigen remains undetermined. This sample is drawn from a study of T cell repertoires in cytomegalovirus infection. The overall study: Matching HLA type, along with CMV infection, was indicated by public TCR beta signatures. Notes on the study in general: What dominated the ex vivo response were HLA-C-restricted CMV-specific TCR beta clonotypes. The cumulative frequency of public TCR beta families identified carriers of CMV plus the relevant HLA.

TCRdb independently ran MiXCR on the reads; one entry per CDR3 protein. The top ten clones hold about 3% of a sample with 150,000 to 200,000 distinct CDR3 sequences, roughly a fifth of them seen once. This CDR3 has 15 residues. J lost 8 bases, V lost 3 bases, and 8 bases had no gene match. Germline CDR1 is MGHDK and CDR2 is SYGVNS. This sequence was found in a human donor in good health (CMV status not recorded). Some clones in this sample may be carry-over from other donors' samples. Sample: PBMCs. The gene calls are TRBV25-1 and TRBJ1-4, with 8 nucleotides matching TRBD1. The CDR3 reads CASSDSGGPEEKLFF. The CDR3 DNA reads TGTGCCAGCAGTGACTCAGGGGGCCCGGAAGAAAAACTGTTTTTT.